This is a list of T cell receptor beta chains from one sample in a study of blood T cells in healthy people across ages. TCRdb analysed the 5' RACE reads with MiXCR anew, one entry per CDR3 protein. The sample records 1.2 million to 1.5 million distinct CDR3 sequences, around 59% being singletons. Sequences were obtained from blood. The receptor source for this set is a young man in good health. CDR3s include the opening cysteine and the closing phenylalanine or tryptophan. D genes are given only for firm matches. Not every row has a clone size; where given, it reads once, few, many or a size class.

abundance | d_gene | j_gene | v_gene | CDR3nt | CDR3aa
NA | NA | TRBJ1-2 | TRBV29-1 | TGCAGCGTTGAAGGGGGTAGTTACTATGGCTACACCTTC | CSVEGGSYYGYTF
once | TRBD1 | TRBJ1-6 | TRBV18 | TGTGCCAGCTCTCGCGACAGGGAGGGAGGTTCACCCCTCCACTTT | CASSRDREGGSPLHF
NA | NA | TRBJ1-1 | TRBV4-1 | TGCGCCAGCAGCCATCCAGATCTGAACACTGAAGCTTTCTTT | CASSHPDLNTEAFF
NA | NA | TRBJ2-1 | TRBV15 | TGTGCCACCAGCACCCTCCCACCCGGGAACTTCAATGAGCAGTTCTTC | CATSTLPPGNFNEQFF
NA | TRBD2 | TRBJ2-3 | TRBV12-3/TRBV12-4 | TGTGCCATCGTCGAGATTCTAGCGGGAGACACAGATACGCAGTATTTT | CAIVEILAGDTDTQYF
NA | NA | TRBJ1-2 | TRBV13 | TGTGCCAGCAGCTCGGACTATGGGGACGGCTACACCTTC | CASSSDYGDGYTF
NA | NA | TRBJ2-1 | TRBV9 | TGTGCCAGCAGCGTGGGTGGGGGGCCATACAATGAGCAGTTCTTC | CASSVGGGPYNEQFF
NA | NA | TRBJ2-7 | TRBV7-6 | TGTGCCAGCAGCTTAGGACCCGCAGCCACCTACGAGCAGTACTTC | CASSLGPAATYEQYF
NA | NA | TRBJ1-4 | TRBV6-1 | TGTGCCAGCAGTGAAGCAGGACTGAATGAAAAACTGTTTTTT | CASSEAGLNEKLFF
few | NA | TRBJ1-4 | TRBV20-1 | TGCAGTGCTAGGGGGTCTCAGAATGAAAAACTGTTTTTT | CSARGSQNEKLFF
NA | NA | TRBJ2-7 | TRBV20-1 | TGCAGTGCTAGTCCCTCGCCATACTACGAGCAGTGCTTC | CSASPSPYYEQCF
NA | NA | TRBJ1-5 | TRBV4-3 | TGCGCCAGCAGCCATGGGACGGGGGGCAGTCAGCCCCAGCATTTT | CASSHGTGGSQPQHF
NA | NA | TRBJ2-7 | TRBV6-2/TRBV6-3 | TGTGCCAGCAGCCCTGGATGGGCAACACCCTCAGAGAGCTCCTACAATGAGCAGTACTTC | CASSPGWATPSESSYNEQYF
once | NA | TRBJ1-1 | TRBV6-1 | TGTGCCAGCCAGCCGAGTTGGACTGAAGCTTTCTTT | CASQPSWTEAFF
NA | TRBD2 | TRBJ2-1 | TRBV3-1 | TGTGCCAGCAGCCAAAGAACGCTAGCGGAATACAATGAGCAGTTCTTC | CASSQRTLAEYNEQFF
NA | NA | TRBJ2-7 | TRBV28 | TGTGCCAGCATCGGAAACCCGGGCTACGAGCAGTACTTC | CASIGNPGYEQYF
NA | NA | TRBJ2-3 | TRBV5-1 | TGCGCCAGCAGCATCCGGACTACCGCGGCAGATACGCAGTATTTT | CASSIRTTAADTQYF
few | NA | TRBJ2-7 | TRBV29-1 | TGCAGCGTCCTTGACACAGGAGCAGACTACGAGCAGTACTTC | CSVLDTGADYEQYF
once | TRBD2 | TRBJ2-5 | TRBV7-9 | TGTGCCAGCAGCTTAGGGAGAGCGGGAACGTGGCAGACCCAGTACTTC | CASSLGRAGTWQTQYF
NA | NA | TRBJ2-7 | TRBV6-2/TRBV6-3 | TGTGCCAGCAGCCACTTCGGTGGTAGCGACGAGCAGTACTTC | CASSHFGGSDEQYF
NA | NA | TRBJ2-5 | TRBV7-2 | TGTGCCAGCAGCCCACCGTACCAAGAGACCCAGTACTTC | CASSPPYQETQYF
once | TRBD1 | TRBJ1-6 | TRBV11-2 | TGTGCCAGCAGCTTACCCCCCCGACAGGGGCTGATCTCACCCCTCCACTTT | CASSLPPRQGLISPLHF
NA | TRBD1 | TRBJ2-6 | TRBV5-1 | TGCGCCAGCAGCTCGCGACCACAGGGGTTATCTGGGGCCAACGTCCTGACTTTC | CASSSRPQGLSGANVLTF
NA | NA | TRBJ2-5 | TRBV2 | TGTGCCAGCAGTGTAACAGCCAACCAAGAGACCCAGTACTTC | CASSVTANQETQYF
NA | NA | TRBJ2-2 | TRBV24-1 | TGTGCCACCAGTGCCTACCTCGGGGATAGCGGGGAGCTGTTTTTT | CATSAYLGDSGELFF
NA | NA | TRBJ2-4 | TRBV6-1 | TGTGCCAGCAGTGAAGCTATTACAGCCAAAAACATTCAGTACTTC | CASSEAITAKNIQYF
few | TRBD1 | TRBJ1-2 | TRBV6-5 | TGTGCCAGCAGTTACACTAGAGACAGGGGAGATGGCTACACCTTC | CASSYTRDRGDGYTF
NA | NA | TRBJ1-3 | TRBV12-3/TRBV12-4 | TGTGCCAGCAGTTTAGTCTCCGGGCCCACTGTAGCCAACACCATATATTTT | CASSLVSGPTVANTIYF
NA | TRBD2 | TRBJ2-7 | TRBV11-2 | TGTGCCAGCAGCTTATCTTCACTAGCGGGAGGTTACGAGCAGTACTTC | CASSLSSLAGGYEQYF